This entry lists 27 T cell receptor beta chains sequenced from one sample in a study of T cells expressing NK-cell markers. TCRdb re-called the 5' RACE reads; one entry per CDR3 protein, DNA not given. The table for this sample gives about 260,000 distinct CDR3 sequences. Sequencing was carried out using blood T cells: a sorted CD56 or NKG2C T cell subset, CD4+ or CD8+ T cells, or bulk PBMC T cells (not recorded which). Every receptor here comes from a young man in good health.

The chain joins TRBV11-2 to TRBJ1-1; TCRdb's D call of TRBD1 is untestable without DNA. CDR3 length equals 14 residues. CDR1 is SGHAT and CDR2 is FQNNGV in the germline V gene. CDR3 protein: CASSLDGARTEAFF.

The rearrangement uses TRBV11-2 and TRBJ2-5; absent DNA, TCRdb's TRBD1 call cannot be checked. Germline assignment: CDR1 SGHAT and CDR2 FQNNGV. This CDR3 comprises 15 residues. CDR3: CASSLAPGQGETQYF.

The chain employs TRBV12-3 or TRBV12-4 and TRBJ2-6. The CDR3 consists of 16 residues. This CDR3 is CASSQSGSPGANVLTF.

J is TRBJ2-2 and V is TRBV5-1; absent DNA, TCRdb's TRBD2 call cannot be checked. The CDR3 is 16 amino acids. Germline assignment: CDR1 SGHRS and CDR2 YFSETQ. CDR3 in amino acids: CASSSDRALNTGELFF.

The chain uses TRBV12-3 or TRBV12-4 and TRBJ2-1; TCRdb outputs TRBD1, but without DNA this stays unchecked. The CDR3 has 15 residues. This CDR3 reads CASSFGTGVINEQFF.

The chain uses TRBV20-1 and TRBJ2-1; checking the TCRdb D call of TRBD2 is not possible without DNA. CDR3 length equals 14 residues. CDR1 and CDR2 (germline): DFQATT, SNEGSKA (reference sequence). CDR3 region: CSASSSGSRNEQFF.

This chain links TRBV24-1 with TRBJ2-1; TCRdb outputs TRBD1, but without DNA this stays unchecked. Germline CDR1 reads KGHDR; CDR2 reads SFDVKD. CDR3 length equals 16 residues. The CDR3 sequence: CATSEPGTGEDNEQFF.

The chain recombines TRBV12-3 or TRBV12-4 with TRBJ2-3; the D call of TRBD1 rests on TCRdb alone, since no DNA is present to check it. CDR3 length: 14 residues. The CDR3 protein is CASSPDRGTDTQYF.

V is TRBV4-2 and J is TRBJ2-3; lacking DNA, the TRBD2 call made by TCRdb goes unchecked. Germline V CDR1 and CDR2: LGHNA, YNFKEQ. The CDR3 is 17 residues long. This CDR3 reads CASSQDGLAGVLDTQYF.

The rearrangement uses TRBV7-9 and TRBJ2-1. Germline assignment: CDR1 SEHNR and CDR2 FQNEAQ (reference sequence). The CDR3 has 15 residues. The CDR3 spells CASSLRQSSYNEQFF.

V gene TRBV6-2 or TRBV6-3 combines with J gene TRBJ2-3. This CDR3 has 14 amino acids. Germline CDR1 is MNHEY and CDR2 is SVGEGT. The CDR3 here is CASSSRSRADTQYF.

CDR3 protein: CSTAFTDRNTEAFF. This chain uses TRBV20-1 with TRBJ1-1. The CDR3 spans 14 residues. Germline assignment: CDR1 DFQATT and CDR2 SNEGSKA (reference sequence).

The chain has TRBV20-1 and TRBJ1-4; TCRdb selects TRBD1, and the lack of DNA leaves this call unchecked. This CDR3 comprises 17 residues. Germline assignment: CDR1 DFQATT and CDR2 SNEGSKA (reference sequence). The CDR3 here is CSASGQGRLRGNEKLFF.

The rearrangement links TRBV29-1 to TRBJ1-2; TCRdb gives TRBD1 as the D gene, but with no DNA this cannot be confirmed. The CDR3 is 13 amino acids. Germline loops: CDR1 SQVTM, CDR2 ANQGSEA. The CDR3 loop reads CSVDEQGGYGYTF.

V usage is TRBV29-1 and J usage is TRBJ2-5; TCRdb's D call of TRBD2 is untestable without DNA. The CDR3 runs 16 residues. CDR1 is SQVTM, CDR2 ANQGSEA, per germline. The CDR3 protein is CSAGTYSGRRQETQYF.

This CDR3 is CASSEAGRPVYSPLHF. The V gene is TRBV2, the J gene TRBJ1-6. Germline V gene lookup returns CDR1 SNHLY and CDR2 FYNNEI. The CDR3 runs 16 residues.

The gene calls are TRBV29-1 and TRBJ1-1; TCRdb's D gene call, TRBD1, goes unchecked for lack of DNA. CDR3 length: 13 amino acids. Germline V gives CDR1 SQVTM, CDR2 ANQGSEA. The CDR3: CSVDGLRTDEAFF.

This chain joins TRBV29-1 and TRBJ1-1; TCRdb gives TRBD1 as the D gene, but with no DNA this cannot be confirmed. The CDR3 spans 12 residues. Germline V gene data show CDR1 as SQVTM and CDR2 as ANQGSEA. This CDR3 reads CSVTGWSTEAFF.

The chain recombines TRBV5-6 with TRBJ1-5; TCRdb's D call, TRBD1, is unchecked because there is no DNA. The germline V gene has CDR1 SGHDT and CDR2 YYEEEE. The CDR3 extends over 14 amino acids. CDR3: CASSFAGGDQPQHF.

This chain links TRBV19 with TRBJ2-1; TCRdb selects TRBD1, and the lack of DNA leaves this call unchecked. This CDR3 is built from 16 residues. The germline V gene has CDR1 LNHDA and CDR2 SQIVND (reference sequence). This CDR3 is CASSLGQVGGGNEQFF.

The rearrangement links TRBV12-3 or TRBV12-4 to TRBJ2-3; TCRdb picks TRBD2, but there is no DNA to check that call. The CDR3 contains 14 residues. The CDR3: CASTPTSVGDTQYF.

V gene TRBV20-1 combines with J gene TRBJ2-7; no DNA is available, so the TRBD2 call from TCRdb remains unchecked. There are 13 residues in the CDR3. CDR1 and CDR2 from the germline V gene are DFQATT and SNEGSKA (reference sequence). CDR3 sequence reads: CSAMGRGAYEQYF.

The chain recombines TRBV4-2 with TRBJ2-1. This CDR3 comprises 15 residues. Germline V lookup: CDR1 LGHNA, CDR2 YNFKEQ. CDR3 sequence reads: CASSQDWARSGEQFF.

The chain uses TRBV28 and TRBJ2-7; TCRdb's D call of TRBD1 is untestable without DNA. The CDR3 spans 12 residues. In germline, CDR1 is MDHEN, CDR2 SYDVKM. CDR3: CASSFQGVEQYF.

The chain carries TRBV15 and TRBJ2-2; the TCRdb call, TRBD1, lacks DNA for checking. The germline V gene encodes CDR1 LNHNV and CDR2 YYDKDF (reference sequence). This CDR3 comprises 15 residues. This CDR3 is CATSRWTGDGGELFF.

This chain uses TRBV9 with TRBJ2-7; checking the TCRdb D call of TRBD2 is not possible without DNA. Germline CDR1 reads SGDLS; CDR2 reads YYNGEE. This CDR3 has 15 residues. Here the CDR3 reads CASSVGVGGIYEQYF.

This chain connects TRBV10-3 to TRBJ2-1; TCRdb's D call, TRBD2, is unchecked because there is no DNA. The V gene's germline CDR1 is ENHRY and CDR2 SYGVKD. The CDR3 covers 17 residues. The chain's CDR3 is CAISEPTSGGRMGEQFF.